A single T cell receptor beta chain is shown here with its context. What it recognizes is unknown. Although they were nominally healthy when sampled, donors likely had unrecorded immune exposures. This entry belongs to a study of cytomegalovirus exposure and HLA in healthy donors. General study findings and limits: Data from an earlier analysis indicated that most TCR beta V segments were productive either about 87% or about 30% of the time.

The PCR ran on 60 Vbeta and 13 Jbeta primers. Clones were read by immunoSEQ multiplex PCR, and TCRdb kept only the in-frame ones, dropping some. This table has just over 150,000 clones, more than 75% appearing once. The CDR3 is made up of 16 amino acids. Germline V gene lookup returns CDR1 MNHEY and CDR2 SMNVEV (reference sequence). Trimming cost V 2 bases and J 6 bases; bases outside gene matches: 9. Sequencing was performed on PBMCs. The genes are TRBV27 and TRBJ2-1; 8 nucleotides agree with TRBD2. This TCR was recovered from a woman between 18 and 29 years old in good health and CMV-seronegative. The CDR3 spells CASSLRWSGGGNEQFF. The CDR3 DNA reads as TGTGCCAGCAGTTTAAGGTGGAGCGGGGGTGGCAATGAGCAGTTCTTC.